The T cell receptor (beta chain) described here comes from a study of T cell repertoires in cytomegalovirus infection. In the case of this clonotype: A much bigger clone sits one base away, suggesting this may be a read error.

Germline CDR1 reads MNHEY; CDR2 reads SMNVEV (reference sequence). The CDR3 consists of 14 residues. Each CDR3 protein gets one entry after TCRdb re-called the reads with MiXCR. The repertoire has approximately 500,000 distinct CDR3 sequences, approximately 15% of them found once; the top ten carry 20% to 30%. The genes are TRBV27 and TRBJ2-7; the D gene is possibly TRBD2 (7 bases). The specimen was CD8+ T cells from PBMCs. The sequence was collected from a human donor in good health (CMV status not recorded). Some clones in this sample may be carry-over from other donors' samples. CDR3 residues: CASSLRGGSYEQNF. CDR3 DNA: TGTGCCAGCAGTTTACGCGGGGGCTCCTACGAGCAGAACTTC.